The 31 T cell receptor beta chains below all came from one sample that was sequenced in a study of identical twins. One entry per CDR3 protein, called by TCRdb with MiXCR from the 5' RACE reads. The table includes just over 500,000 distinct CDR3 sequences, approximately 22% detected once. The same sample was also used in a study of T cells expressing NK-cell markers.

What was sequenced was CD4+ T cells sorted from blood. The source of these receptors is a woman younger than 35 in good health.

J is TRBJ2-5 and V is TRBV20-1; the match to TRBD2 covers 11 bases. This CDR3 is built from 14 residues. With V trimmed by 0 bases and J by 5 bases, 2 bases remained unmatched. Germline V lookup: CDR1 DFQATT, CDR2 SNEGSKA (reference sequence). The CDR3 DNA reads TGCAGTGCTAGAGATGCTAGCGGGGGGGAGACCCAGTACTTC. This translates into CSARDASGGETQYF.

The chain combines TRBV9 with TRBJ1-2, with a tentative D call TRBD1 (5 bases). Per the germline V gene, CDR1 is SGDLS and CDR2 is YYNGEE. There are 15 residues in the CDR3. Trimming cost V 6 bases and J 2 bases, with 17 bases left between them. The CDR3 protein is CASTYDGQGNYGYTF. The DNA of the CDR3 is TGTGCCAGCACCTACGACGGGCAGGGCAACTATGGCTACACCTTC.

This clonotype has more than one count but fewer than ten. The chain is built from TRBV10-3 and TRBJ2-7; 8 positions agree with TRBD1. Germline values: CDR1 ENHRY, CDR2 SYGVKD. J lost 3 bases, V lost 9 bases, and 1 base had no gene match. The CDR3 sequence is 11 residues long. The CDR3 region has the DNA TGTGCCATAGGACAGGGCTACGAGCAGTACTTC. This encodes CAIGQGYEQYF.

The chain is built from TRBV6-2 or TRBV6-3 and TRBJ2-7; D may correspond to TRBD1 or TRBD2 (5 bases each). CDR3 size: 12 residues. Trimming removed 2 bases from V and 6 bases from J, with 8 bases in between. The germline gives CDR1 MNHEY, CDR2 SVGEGT. The chain's CDR3 is CASSYRGAEQYF. For the CDR3, the DNA is TGTGCCAGCAGTTACAGAGGGGCCGAGCAGTACTTC.

This clonotype was counted only a few times. The chain is built from TRBV6-1 and TRBJ2-2; 10 bases fit TRBD2. The V gene's germline CDR1 is MNHNS and CDR2 SASEGT. J gave up 7 bases and V 5 bases, and 7 bases lay outside the gene matches. CDR3 size: 15 residues. The CDR3 sequence: CASSTSGRAVGELFF. The CDR3 nucleotides are TGTGCCAGCAGTACGAGCGGGAGGGCCGTCGGGGAGCTGTTTTTT.

This clonotype was recorded a few times. The V call is TRBV10-1, the J call TRBJ2-5; D could derive from TRBD1 or TRBD2 (5 bases each). Germline V gene data show CDR1 as WNHNN and CDR2 as SYGVQD (reference sequence). V was shortened by 5 bases and J by 1 base, with 11 bases between the two germline ends. The CDR3 has 14 residues. CDR3 coding DNA: TGCGCCAGCAGTTTTGGGGGTAGCCAAGAGACCCAGTACTTC. Translated: CASSFGGSQETQYF.

This clonotype was seen only a few times. The V gene is TRBV7-2, the J gene TRBJ1-1; D may be TRBD1 (5 bases). The CDR3 runs 14 residues. Germline values: CDR1 SGHTA, CDR2 FQGNSA. Trimming took 2 bases from V and 5 from J, leaving 12 bases between them. The CDR3 DNA is TGTGCCAGCAGCTTACTCGGGAGGGGTACTGAAGCTTTCTTT. It is translated as CASSLLGRGTEAFF.

This clonotype was detected a few times. The J gene is TRBJ2-2, the V gene TRBV5-1, with 7 positions matching TRBD2. The CDR3 runs 15 residues. Germline V gene lookup returns CDR1 SGHRS and CDR2 YFSETQ. The ends lost 0 bases at V and 4 bases at J; junction bases unmatched: 3. DNA of the CDR3: TGCGCCAGCAGCTTGGGCGGGAGAGGCACCGGGGAGCTGTTTTTT. This translates into CASSLGGRGTGELFF.

This clonotype was observed a handful of times. V usage is TRBV6-1 and J usage is TRBJ2-4; TRBD1 aligns across 8 bases. Looked up from germline, CDR1 is MNHNS and CDR2 is SASEGT. The CDR3 loop spans 14 amino acids. With 1 base clipped from V and 6 bases from J, the junction kept 2 bases outside the gene matches. The CDR3 sequence is CASSEGTGRNIQYF. CDR3 in DNA: TGTGCCAGCAGTGAAGGGACAGGGAGAAACATTCAGTACTTC.

The gene calls are TRBV10-3 and TRBJ2-1; 10 bases are a match to TRBD1. J was trimmed by 7 bases and V by 6 bases; bases with no gene match: 9. CDR3 length equals 15 residues. CDR1 ENHRY and CDR2 SYGVKD come from the germline V gene. DNA of the CDR3: TGTGCCATCAGATCCCGGGACAGGGGTGATAATGAGCAGTTCTTC. Its protein is CAIRSRDRGDNEQFF.

V and J are TRBV20-1 and TRBJ2-5; D is undetermined. This CDR3 is built from 11 residues. CDR1 and CDR2 from the germline V gene are DFQATT and SNEGSKA (reference sequence). V lost 4 bases and J 2 bases, leaving 5 bases between the germline ends. CDR3 sequence reads: CSANGQETQYF. The DNA for the CDR3 is TGCAGTGCTAATGGTCAAGAGACCCAGTACTTC.

V and J are TRBV15 and TRBJ2-1; 8 bases align to TRBD2. Per germline, CDR1 LNHNV and CDR2 YYDKDF (reference sequence). This CDR3 comprises 17 residues. The V and J ends lost 1 base and 3 bases, in that order; junction bases with no gene match: 8. Written as DNA, the CDR3 is TGTGCCACCAGCAGAGGGTTTTCCGGGACTAGCTACAATGAGCAGTTCTTC. This sequence encodes CATSRGFSGTSYNEQFF.

This clonotype was recorded a few times. CDR3 region: CASSWTSGLGDTQYF. The CDR3 nucleotides read TGCGCCAGCAGCTGGACTAGCGGCTTGGGAGATACGCAGTATTTT. The rearrangement uses TRBV5-1 and TRBJ2-3, with TRBD2 matching 10 bases. This CDR3 contains 15 residues. CDR1 and CDR2 (germline): SGHRS, YFSETQ. V lost 3 bases, J lost 5 bases, and 6 bases stayed unmatched.

This sequence joins TRBV4-2 and TRBJ2-3; D might be TRBD1 (5 bases). The CDR3 extends over 15 amino acids. Trimming left V 1 base short and J 0 bases short, with 8 bases between. Germline V gives CDR1 LGHNA, CDR2 YNFKEQ. The CDR3 sequence is CASSQGRTSTDTQYF. The DNA for the CDR3 is TGTGCCAGCAGCCAAGGCCGGACAAGCACAGATACGCAGTATTTT.

The chain links TRBV5-1 to TRBJ1-6; D perhaps matches TRBD1 (6 bases). Germline V gives CDR1 SGHRS, CDR2 YFSETQ. Between the trimmed V and J ends, which lost 4 bases and 11 bases, there was a span of 16 bases. CDR3 length equals 14 residues. The CDR3, as DNA: TGCGCCAGCAGCCCAACGGGACAACCGGCACCCCTCCACTTT. Protein: CASSPTGQPAPLHF. Together with reference TRBV5-1 and TRBJ1-6, the CDR3 gives the full variable domain: KAGVTQTPRYLIKTRGQQVTLSCSPISGHRSVSWYQQTPGQGLQFLFEYFSETQRNKGNFPGRFSGRQFSNSRSEMNVSTLELGDSALYLCASSPTGQPAPLHFGNGTRLTVT.

Many counts were recorded for this clonotype. V and J are TRBV29-1 and TRBJ2-3; D gene unclear. The CDR3 spans 11 residues. Looked up from germline, CDR1 is SQVTM and CDR2 is ANQGSEA. V was cut by 5 bases and J by 2 bases, with 5 bases left in between. DNA for the CDR3: TGCAGCGTTCGCGTCACAGATACGCAGTATTTT. Amino acid sequence: CSVRVTDTQYF.

The chain joins TRBV9 to TRBJ2-3; 9 nucleotides match TRBD2. The length of the CDR3 is 15 residues. Germline V gene lookup returns CDR1 SGDLS and CDR2 YYNGEE. With V trimmed by 2 bases and J by 6 bases, 7 bases remained unmatched. CDR3 in DNA: TGTGCCAGCAGCGTCCGCGGGGGGGCGAGTGATACGCAGTATTTT. The encoded protein is CASSVRGGASDTQYF.

This clonotype has ten or more counts. The rearrangement links TRBV12-3 or TRBV12-4 to TRBJ2-7; D perhaps matches TRBD2 (6 bases). Trimming took 4 bases from V and 0 from J, leaving 10 bases between them. The length of the CDR3 is 14 residues. CDR3 loop: CASSSRELSYEQYF. The CDR3 region has the DNA TGTGCCAGCAGTTCCCGGGAGCTCTCCTACGAGCAGTACTTC.

The chain joins TRBV5-1 to TRBJ1-2; no firm D call. V lost 3 bases and J lost 2, with 11 bases in between. Germline V lookup: CDR1 SGHRS, CDR2 YFSETQ. CDR3 length: 14 residues. The CDR3 nucleotides are TGCGCCAGCAGCTCCTTAGAAGGGAACTATGGCTACACCTTC. Its protein is CASSSLEGNYGYTF.

This clonotype appeared a few times. CDR3 in amino acids: CSARAAATDTQYF. The CDR3 DNA follows: TGCAGTGCTAGAGCGGCTGCCACAGATACGCAGTATTTT. The J gene is TRBJ2-3, the V gene TRBV20-1; D uncertain. Trimming took off 1 base at V and 2 bases at J, with 7 bases between the two ends. CDR1 and CDR2 (germline): DFQATT, SNEGSKA (reference sequence). The CDR3 extends over 13 amino acids.

There are a few counts of this clonotype. The V call is TRBV12-3 or TRBV12-4, the J call TRBJ2-1, with 9 nucleotides matching TRBD2. J lost 6 bases, V lost 10 bases, and 16 bases had no gene match. The CDR3 is 16 residues long. The CDR3 DNA sequence: TGTGCCATGCGATGTACCGCGGGGGGGCCTGTCAATGAGCAGTTCTTC. Its translation is CAMRCTAGGPVNEQFF.

V and J are TRBV10-2 and TRBJ2-7; TRBD2 matches 11 bases. CDR3 length: 15 residues. Germline trimming cut 3 bases from V and 2 bases from J; bases unmatched to any gene: 3. Germline V gene data show CDR1 as WSHSY and CDR2 as SAAADI. The CDR3 loop is CASSDGGLAAYEQYF. The DNA of the CDR3 is TGCGCCAGCAGTGATGGGGGACTAGCGGCCTACGAGCAGTACTTC.

This clonotype has ten or more counts. The rearrangement uses TRBV12-3 or TRBV12-4 and TRBJ2-3; 9 bases are shared with TRBD2. With 6 bases clipped from V and 1 base from J, the junction kept 5 bases outside the gene matches. The CDR3 totals 15 residues. CDR3 nucleotide sequence: TGTGCCAGCAGCCGTAGCGGGAGAGGCACAGATACGCAGTATTTT. This gives the protein CASSRSGRGTDTQYF.

This sequence joins TRBV7-2 and TRBJ1-2; 7 bases line up with TRBD1. The V segment lost 1 base and the J segment 3 bases; nucleotides outside the gene matches: 5. CDR3 length equals 15 residues. Germline V gives CDR1 SGHTA, CDR2 FQGNSA. The CDR3 nucleotides are TGTGCCAGCAGCTTAGGGTCAGGGGGTGACTATGGCTACACCTTC. This encodes CASSLGSGGDYGYTF.

The chain combines TRBV27 with TRBJ1-2; 9 bases agree with TRBD1. V gave up 8 bases and J gave up 6 bases; unmatched junction bases: 10. This CDR3 comprises 14 residues. Germline-derived CDR1 and CDR2 are MNHEY and SMNVEV (reference sequence). CDR3 in DNA: TGTGCCAGCGCAAACCCGGGACAGGGTCATGGCTACACCTTC. It is translated as CASANPGQGHGYTF.

This clonotype was seen only a few times. This rearrangement joins TRBV10-3 to TRBJ1-1; 7 bases are a match to TRBD1. This CDR3 has 15 amino acids. Trimming cost V 10 bases and J 0 bases; bases outside gene matches: 11. Germline lookup yields CDR1 ENHRY and CDR2 SYGVKD. CDR3 amino acids: CATRLQGQMNTEAFF. The CDR3 DNA follows: TGTGCCACTCGACTACAGGGGCAAATGAACACTGAAGCTTTCTTT.

The rearrangement uses TRBV12-3 or TRBV12-4 and TRBJ2-5; TRBD2 might be the D (6 bases). This CDR3 is built from 11 residues. Trimming took 11 bases from V and 2 from J, leaving 9 bases between them. In nucleotides, the CDR3 is TGTGCCTCGGGAGTTCAAGAGACCCAGTACTTC. This translates into CASGVQETQYF.

This sequence joins TRBV20-1 and TRBJ2-6; tentatively, D is TRBD2 (5 bases). Germline V lookup: CDR1 DFQATT, CDR2 SNEGSKA (reference sequence). V was trimmed by 5 bases and J by 2 bases, leaving 13 bases between them. The CDR3 length is 15 residues. DNA for the CDR3: TGCAGTGCTTCCGACCGGAGGACTGGGGCCAACGTCCTGACTTTC. Translation: CSASDRRTGANVLTF.

Only a few counts were recorded for this clonotype. The chain carries TRBV20-1 and TRBJ2-7; TRBD1 matches 8 bases. The germline V gene encodes CDR1 DFQATT and CDR2 SNEGSKA (reference sequence). The junction had 11 bases not matched to a gene; V was cut back by 3 bases and J by 7 bases. The CDR3 consists of 14 residues. For the CDR3, the DNA is TGCAGTGCTAGGGGGACAGGAGCTTCCCTGGAGCAGTACTTC. Amino acids: CSARGTGASLEQYF.

The rearrangement uses TRBV10-2 and TRBJ2-7; D tentatively fits TRBD1 or TRBD2 (5 bases each). CDR1 WSHSY and CDR2 SAAADI come from the germline V gene. CDR3 length equals 12 residues. V lost 8 bases to trimming and J lost 6 bases, with 14 bases between them. CDR3 in DNA: TGCGCCAGCTGGAGGACACAAGGCGAGCAGTACTTC. It translates to CASWRTQGEQYF.

This clonotype has a handful of counts. The chain is built from TRBV5-1 and TRBJ1-2; a possible D gene is TRBD1 (5 bases). CDR3 length equals 13 residues. CDR1 is SGHRS and CDR2 is YFSETQ in the germline V gene. Trimming removed 3 bases from V and 8 bases from J, with 14 bases in between. The CDR3: CASSSNQGSGYTF. The CDR3, as DNA: TGCGCCAGCAGCTCCAACCAGGGTAGCGGCTACACCTTC.